The 21 T cell receptor beta chains listed next were all sequenced from one sample in a study of blood T cell repertoires in COVID-19. TCRdb's table, derived via immunoSEQ multiplex PCR, lists solely in-frame clones and lacks some. The data contain some 460,000 clones, about nine tenths of them seen just once; the ten biggest clones take up 0.7%. The sequenced material came from PBMCs or T cells enriched from blood (not recorded which). These receptors all come from a woman aged 18-35 years who had recovered from COVID-19.

As for this clone: Other DNA sequences in this specimen translate into the identical CDR3. V and J are TRBV12-3 or TRBV12-4 and TRBJ1-2, with D hard to call. Trimming took off 1 base at V and 3 bases at J, with 6 bases between the two ends. The CDR3 runs to 13 residues. CDR3 protein: CASSLGGDYGYTF. The CDR3 bases are TGTGCCAGCAGTTTAGGAGGAGACTATGGCTACACCTTC.

The CDR3 here is CATGDRPKNSPLHF. The CDR3 nucleotides read TGCGCCACAGGGGACCGCCCCAAAAATTCACCCCTCCACTTT. The chain employs TRBV4-1 and TRBJ1-6, with D maybe TRBD1 (6 bases). The germline V gene has CDR1 MGHRA and CDR2 YSYEKL. The CDR3 runs to 14 residues. Trimming removed 10 bases from V and 7 bases from J, with 17 bases in between.

The chain links TRBV19 to TRBJ2-3; 7 bases agree with TRBD2. The CDR3 is 13 amino acids. Germline values: CDR1 LNHDA, CDR2 SQIVND (reference sequence). V gave up 8 bases and J gave up 0 bases; unmatched junction bases: 2. As DNA, the CDR3 is TGTGCCAGTGGAGCGGGGAGCACAGATACGCAGTATTTT. It yields the protein CASGAGSTDTQYF.

The J gene is TRBJ2-2, the V gene TRBV28, with D unclear. Germline V gene data show CDR1 as MDHEN and CDR2 as SYDVKM. The CDR3 loop spans 12 amino acids. Trimming cost V 7 bases and J 2 bases, with 5 bases left between them. The CDR3 sequence is CASTYNTGELFF. The CDR3 region has the DNA TGTGCCAGCACCTATAACACCGGGGAGCTGTTTTTT.

In its sample, this clone was seen once. J is TRBJ1-2 and V is TRBV5-1; the D gene is possibly TRBD1 (6 bases). Trimming shortened V by 4 bases and J by 6 bases, and 16 bases separated the two germline ends. This CDR3 has 14 residues. CDR1 and CDR2 (germline): SGHRS, YFSETQ. This CDR3 is CASSLGQGSDGYTF. DNA of the CDR3: TGCGCCAGCAGCCTAGGTCAGGGGTCGGATGGCTACACCTTC.

The rearrangement links TRBV27 to TRBJ1-2; D is uncertain. CDR1 and CDR2 from the germline V gene are MNHEY and SMNVEV (reference sequence). The CDR3 runs 14 residues. The germline V and J ends were trimmed by 6 bases and 5 bases, with 16 bases remaining between them. Here the CDR3 reads CASSPEYRVYGYTF. CDR3 in DNA: TGTGCCAGCAGCCCAGAGTATCGGGTTTATGGCTACACCTTC.

This chain uses TRBV2 with TRBJ2-3; D may be TRBD2 (6 bases). V lost 2 bases to trimming and J lost 1 base, with 16 bases between them. CDR1 SNHLY and CDR2 FYNNEI come from the germline V gene. The CDR3 has 17 amino acids. Here the CDR3 reads CASSESSDYDRTDTQYF. The CDR3 nucleotides are TGTGCCAGCAGTGAAAGCTCGGACTACGATCGCACAGATACGCAGTATTTT. The entire variable domain, with the rest obtained from reference TRBV2 and TRBJ2-3, is as follows: EPEVTQTPSHQVTQMGQEVILRCVPISNHLYFYWYRQILGQKVEFLVSFYNNEISEKSEIFDDQFSVERPDGSNFTLKIRSTKLEDSAMYFCASSESSDYDRTDTQYFGPGTRLTVL.

The genes are TRBV18 and TRBJ1-3, with TRBD1 as a possible D gene (6 bases). The ends were cut back, 5 bases at V and 1 base at J, with 15 bases in the middle. The germline V gene encodes CDR1 KGHSH and CDR2 LQKENI. CDR3 length: 16 residues. The CDR3 DNA follows: TGTGCCAGCTCAATCGGCAGGGGCCTTTCTGGAAACACCATATATTTT. Encoded protein: CASSIGRGLSGNTIYF.

The chain has TRBV4-2 and TRBJ2-2; D uncertain. V lost 0 bases and J 8 bases, leaving 13 bases between the germline ends. The CDR3 is made up of 15 amino acids. The germline V gene has CDR1 LGHNA and CDR2 YNFKEQ. CDR3 loop: CASSQEILTAGELFF. The CDR3 region has the DNA TGTGCCAGCAGCCAAGAAATACTTACAGCTGGGGAGCTGTTTTTT.

The chain combines TRBV5-1 with TRBJ1-2; 8 bases match TRBD1. The CDR3 has 13 amino acids. In germline, CDR1 is SGHRS, CDR2 YFSETQ. J was trimmed by 8 bases and V by 0 bases; bases with no gene match: 3. The CDR3 spells CASSLGTGWGYTF. In DNA, the CDR3 is TGCGCCAGCAGCTTGGGGACAGGGTGGGGCTACACCTTC.

The J gene is TRBJ1-2, the V gene TRBV2, with 9 bases lining up with TRBD1. V lost 0 bases and J lost 4; bases outside the gene matches: 3. Germline V lookup: CDR1 SNHLY, CDR2 FYNNEI. The CDR3 has 15 residues. The DNA of the CDR3 is TGTGCCAGCAGTGAAGCACAGGGGGCGGGCTATGGCTACACCTTC. Protein sequence: CASSEAQGAGYGYTF.

V usage is TRBV27 and J usage is TRBJ1-6; the D is unclear. This CDR3 has 13 amino acids. V lost 4 bases and J 12 bases, leaving 13 bases between the germline ends. Germline assignment: CDR1 MNHEY and CDR2 SMNVEV (reference sequence). CDR3 residues: CASSSAGGGPLHF. In DNA, the CDR3 is TGTGCCAGCAGTTCAGCAGGAGGAGGACCCCTCCACTTT.

CDR3: CASSYRDTNQPQHF. The CDR3, as DNA: TGTGCCAGCAGTTACCGGGACACCAATCAGCCCCAGCATTTT. The V and J genes are TRBV6-5 and TRBJ1-5; D perhaps matches TRBD1 (6 bases). CDR3 length: 14 amino acids. CDR1 is MNHEY, CDR2 SVGAGI, per germline. V was shortened by 2 bases and J by 3 bases, with 8 bases between the two germline ends.

This chain connects TRBV5-1 to TRBJ2-3; 11 bases align to TRBD2. Losses at the gene ends were 6 bases for V and 2 bases for J; bases not matched to a gene: 5. This CDR3 is 15 amino acids long. The germline CDR1 and CDR2 sequences are SGHRS and YFSETQ. The CDR3 reads CASTPTSGDTDTQYF. The CDR3 region has the DNA TGCGCCAGCACCCCGACTAGCGGGGACACAGATACGCAGTATTTT. Full variable domain (rest looked up from reference TRBV5-1 and TRBJ2-3): KAGVTQTPRYLIKTRGQQVTLSCSPISGHRSVSWYQQTPGQGLQFLFEYFSETQRNKGNFPGRFSGRQFSNSRSEMNVSTLELGDSALYLCASTPTSGDTDTQYFGPGTRLTVL.

CDR3 in DNA: TGTGCCATCAGTGAAATAGCGGGGGCCGACACCGGGGAGCTGTTTTTT. Its translation: CAISEIAGADTGELFF. The chain has TRBV10-3 and TRBJ2-2, with 9 bases matching TRBD2. Germline V gene data show CDR1 as ENHRY and CDR2 as SYGVKD. V was pared by 3 bases and J by 3 bases, with 5 bases of the junction left unmatched. The CDR3 is 16 residues long.

This clone was detected once. The rearrangement joins TRBV7-2 to TRBJ2-7; D is possibly TRBD2 (5 bases). The CDR3 spans 15 residues. V was clipped by 5 bases and J by 0 bases, with 14 bases between them. The germline gives CDR1 SGHTA, CDR2 FQGNSA. This CDR3 reads CASSPGLASSYEQYF. CDR3 bases: TGTGCCAGCAGCCCCGGACTGGCTAGCTCCTACGAGCAGTACTTC.

In DNA form, the CDR3 reads TGCGCCAGCAGCCCCCCCCTAGGTTTGAGGAACACTGAAGCTTTCTTT. This encodes CASSPPLGLRNTEAFF. V usage is TRBV4-1 and J usage is TRBJ1-1; D gene uncertain. The CDR3 has 16 amino acids. CDR1 and CDR2 (germline): MGHRA, YSYEKL. Trimming left V 4 bases short and J 1 base short, with 16 bases between.

The chain is built from TRBV12-3 or TRBV12-4 and TRBJ1-2; 8 positions agree with TRBD1. V gave up 4 bases and J gave up 8 bases; unmatched junction bases: 3. The CDR3 spans 12 residues. In DNA, the CDR3 is TGTGCCAGCAGTTGGCACAGGGGGGGCTACACCTTC. Amino acids: CASSWHRGGYTF.

The chain links TRBV2 to TRBJ1-5, with D hard to call. This CDR3 contains 14 residues. Germline V gene sequence: CDR1 SNHLY, CDR2 FYNNEI. V dropped 8 bases and J dropped 0 bases, with 11 bases sitting between them. CDR3 in DNA: TGTGCCAGCGGGCAGACATATAGCAATCAGCCCCAGCATTTT. It is translated as CASGQTYSNQPQHF.

The rearrangement joins TRBV3-1 (or the pseudogene TRBV3-2) to TRBJ1-1; weak D call: TRBD1 (5 bases). The germline V and J ends were trimmed by 4 bases and 1 base, with 16 bases remaining between them. This CDR3 spans 16 amino acids. Germline CDR1 is LGHDT and CDR2 is YNNKEL (reference sequence). The CDR3 spells CASSPRVGGWNTEAFF. The CDR3 DNA reads TGTGCCAGCAGCCCCAGGGTCGGGGGATGGAACACTGAAGCTTTCTTT.

This chain uses TRBV9 with TRBJ2-2, with a possible D match to TRBD1 (6 bases). The CDR3 has 15 amino acids. V lost 0 bases to trimming and J lost 5 bases, with 11 bases between them. Germline V gene lookup returns CDR1 SGDLS and CDR2 YYNGEE. CDR3 loop: CASSVGDRSTGELFF. In nucleotides, the CDR3 is TGTGCCAGCAGCGTAGGAGACAGGAGTACCGGGGAGCTGTTTTTT.